Included here is one TCR beta chain sequence, with context. The record originates from a study of blood T cell repertoires in COVID-19. The repertoire was sequenced with immunoSEQ multiplex PCR; TCRdb's copy has only in-frame clones and lacks some. Of 50,000 to 65,000 clones listed, roughly 76% were seen once; the top ten hold about 5.4%. The CDR3 loop spans 13 amino acids. Germline CDR1 reads GTSNPN; CDR2 reads SVGIG (reference sequence). The V end lost 0 bases, the J end lost 4 bases, and 9 bases lay between the germline ends. The chain links TRBV30 to TRBJ1-2; D is perhaps TRBD1 (5 bases). Sequences were obtained from peripheral blood. The receptor's source is an older woman with acute or convalescent COVID-19. The CDR3, as DNA: TGTGCCTGGAGTGTTGTAGGGGCCTATGGCTACACCTTC. The encoded protein is CAWSVVGAYGYTF. Full variable domain (outside the CDR3, taken from reference TRBV30 and TRBJ1-2): SQTIHQWPATLVQPVGSPLSLECTVEGTSNPNLYWYRQAAGRGLQLLFYSVGIGQISSEVPQNLSASRPQDRQFILSSKKLLLSDSGFYLCAWSVVGAYGYTFGSGTRLTVV.